Below, 10 T cell receptor beta chains from the same sample are listed, as sequenced in a study of shared clonotypes between healthy human individuals. Naive CD8 cells lacked CD45RO, underwent positive selection for CCR7 and left out terminally differentiated effector memory CD45RA+ cells. Some clones are missing from TCRdb's copy, which holds only in-frame ones; the method was immunoSEQ multiplex PCR. The top ten clones hold more than 1.5% of a sample with around 1.9 million clones, just over 90% of them seen once. Sequenced material: naive CD8+ T cells from PBMCs. The origin of the receptors is a man younger than 35 in good health. Some clones in this sample may be carry-over from other donors' samples.

The chain combines TRBV2 with TRBJ2-7; D could derive from TRBD1 or TRBD2 (5 bases each). CDR1 is SNHLY, CDR2 FYNNEI, per germline. This CDR3 comprises 14 residues. V lost 6 bases and J 6 bases, leaving 18 bases between the germline ends. The CDR3 DNA sequence: TGTGCCAGCAGGGGGACGCCCGGAGTGAGCGAGCAGTACTTC. Translating it yields CASRGTPGVSEQYF.

V usage is TRBV27 and J usage is TRBJ2-1; D unresolved. The germline gives CDR1 MNHEY, CDR2 SMNVEV (reference sequence). Trimming removed 6 bases at V and 9 bases at J, with 9 bases between. CDR3 length equals 11 residues. CDR3 protein: CASRESREQFF. CDR3 sequence (DNA): TGTGCCAGCAGGGAATCCCGTGAGCAGTTCTTC.

In this sample, this clone turned up once. Other DNA sequences in this specimen translate into the identical CDR3. The genes are TRBV27 and TRBJ2-7, with 9 nucleotides matching TRBD1. The V and J ends lost 3 bases and 2 bases, in that order; junction bases with no gene match: 2. Germline CDR1 MNHEY, CDR2 SMNVEV (reference sequence). CDR3 length: 14 amino acids. The CDR3 region has the DNA TGTGCCAGCAGTTTCGGGACAGGGCCCTACGAGCAGTACTTC. Amino acids: CASSFGTGPYEQYF.

The chain links TRBV4-1 to TRBJ2-3; possibly TRBD1 for D (5 bases). CDR1 is MGHRA, CDR2 YSYEKL, per germline. V lost 4 bases, J lost 3 bases, and 20 bases lay in between. This CDR3 is 17 amino acids long. The CDR3 spells CASSRTPAGPGTDTQYF. As DNA, the CDR3 is TGCGCCAGCAGCCGAACGCCGGCAGGGCCTGGGACAGATACGCAGTATTTT.

Comment on this clone: Other DNA sequences in this sample translate to the same CDR3. This chain connects TRBV2 to TRBJ1-3; D gene ambiguous. Looked up from germline, CDR1 is SNHLY and CDR2 is FYNNEI. Trimming pared 3 bases from V and 0 bases from J, leaving 6 bases between. This CDR3 has 14 amino acids. The CDR3 DNA reads TGTGCCAGCAGTGATTCCTTCTCTGGAAACACCATATATTTT. Translating it yields CASSDSFSGNTIYF.

For this clone: Other nucleotide sequences in the sample specify the same CDR3. The chain has TRBV27 and TRBJ2-7; 9 nucleotides match TRBD1. Unmatched junction bases numbered 4, after V lost 0 bases and J lost 4 bases. This CDR3 has 15 amino acids. Looked up from germline, CDR1 is MNHEY and CDR2 is SMNVEV (reference sequence). CDR3 nucleotide sequence: TGTGCCAGCAGTTTATCGCGGACAGGGGCGTACGAGCAGTACTTC. Its protein is CASSLSRTGAYEQYF.

The genes are TRBV2 and TRBJ2-5; D call uncertain. Germline CDR1 reads SNHLY; CDR2 reads FYNNEI. The CDR3 is 10 residues long. V lost 7 bases, J lost 8 bases, and 8 bases lay in between. This CDR3 is CASKGRTQYF. Here the CDR3 DNA reads TGTGCCAGCAAAGGGCGAACCCAGTACTTC.

V gene TRBV28 combines with J gene TRBJ1-2; TRBD1 matches 8 bases. This CDR3 has 17 amino acids. The germline gives CDR1 MDHEN, CDR2 SYDVKM. V lost 3 bases to trimming and J lost 2 bases; unmatched junction nucleotides: 11. As DNA, the CDR3 is TGTGCCAGCAGTTTTCTCTTGGGACAGGACTTCAACTATGGCTACACCTTC. It yields the protein CASSFLLGQDFNYGYTF.

This chain links TRBV5-1 with TRBJ1-2; unclear D gene. V shed 0 bases and J shed 6 bases, with 9 bases lying between them. CDR3 length: 13 amino acids. Germline lookup yields CDR1 SGHRS and CDR2 YFSETQ. The CDR3 DNA sequence: TGCGCCAGCAGCTTGGGCCAATGGAATGGCTACACCTTC. Translating gives CASSLGQWNGYTF.

This sequence joins TRBV4-1 and TRBJ2-5; D is unresolved. V gave up 1 base and J gave up 3 bases, with 6 bases separating them. Germline-derived CDR1 and CDR2 are MGHRA and YSYEKL. The CDR3 length is 13 residues. In nucleotides, the CDR3 is TGCGCCAGCAGCCAAGGTTTGGAAGAGACCCAGTACTTC. This codes for CASSQGLEETQYF.